The T cell receptor (beta chain) under discussion was sequenced for a study of blood T cell repertoires in COVID-19. Overall study context: From T cells, B-cell-depleted T cells, or PBMCs came the material, which was cDNA or gDNA.

With 3 bases removed from V and 2 bases from J, the gap between germline ends came to 10 bases. CDR3 length: 15 residues. Germline V gene data show CDR1 as ENHRY and CDR2 as SYGVKD. In the authors' workflow: Using reference gene primer amplification, nucleated cell counts were estimated. TCRdb's copy holds only in-frame clones and misses some; the assay was immunoSEQ multiplex PCR. V, J and clone size were drawn from that table, and D and trimming were deduced from the DNA. The sample consists of more than 300,000 clones, nearly 90% of them appearing once. The study assigned cohorts using participant-reported clinical history. Among Cohort 3 donors, those recovered had two negative PCRs, clearance, or symptom resolution.

The receptor was isolated from a woman aged 25 to 39 who had recovered from COVID-19. The material sequenced was PBMCs or T cells enriched from blood (not recorded which). The genes are TRBV10-3 and TRBJ2-2, with D perhaps TRBD1 (5 bases). In DNA form, the CDR3 reads TGTGCCATCAGTGACAGGGTTGTAAACACCGGGGAGCTGTTTTTT. This codes for CAISDRVVNTGELFF.